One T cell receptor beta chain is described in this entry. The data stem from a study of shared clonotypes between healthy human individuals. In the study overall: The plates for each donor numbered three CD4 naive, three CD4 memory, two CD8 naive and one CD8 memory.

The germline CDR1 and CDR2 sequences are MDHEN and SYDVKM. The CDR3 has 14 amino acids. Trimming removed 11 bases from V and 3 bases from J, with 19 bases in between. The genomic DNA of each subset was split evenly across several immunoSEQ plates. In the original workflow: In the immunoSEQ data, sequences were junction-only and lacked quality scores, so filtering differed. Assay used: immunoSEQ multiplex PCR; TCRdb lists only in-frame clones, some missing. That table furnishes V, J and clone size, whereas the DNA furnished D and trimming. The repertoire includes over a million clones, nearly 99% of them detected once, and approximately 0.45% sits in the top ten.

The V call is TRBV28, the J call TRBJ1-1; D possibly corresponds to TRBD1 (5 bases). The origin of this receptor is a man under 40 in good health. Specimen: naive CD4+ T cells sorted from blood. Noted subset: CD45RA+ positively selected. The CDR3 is CAGTPRKGDTEAFF. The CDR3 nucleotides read TGTGCCGGAACCCCACGTAAAGGGGACACTGAAGCTTTCTTT.